This passage covers 20 T cell receptor beta chains from one sample sequenced in a study of blood T cell repertoires in COVID-19. TCRdb keeps only in-frame clones here, not all; method: immunoSEQ multiplex PCR. Of about 190,000 clones listed, roughly four fifths are singletons. Sequenced input: peripheral blood. These receptor sequences come from a man aged 45-65 years who had recovered from COVID-19.

This clone was seen just once. This CDR3 is CASSLGGNPSYEQYF. The DNA of the CDR3 is TGTGCCAGCAGCTTGGGAGGGAACCCCTCCTACGAGCAGTACTTC. This rearrangement joins TRBV5-4 to TRBJ2-7, with a weak D call TRBD2 (5 bases). The CDR3 runs 15 residues. Germline V gene sequence: CDR1 SGHNT, CDR2 YYREEE (reference sequence). The V and J ends lost 0 bases and 0 bases respectively, with 10 bases between them. The whole variable domain, remainder taken from reference TRBV5-4 and TRBJ2-7, is ETGVTQSPTHLIKTRGQQVTLRCSSQSGHNTVSWYQQALGQGPQFIFQYYREEENGRGNFPPRFSGLQFPNYSSELNVNALELDDSALYLCASSLGGNPSYEQYFGPGTRLTVT.

The chain couples TRBV19 to TRBJ2-3, with 10 bases matching TRBD2. CDR1 and CDR2 from the germline V gene are LNHDA and SQIVND (reference sequence). The trim removed 4 bases at V and 6 bases at J, leaving 13 bases unmatched. The CDR3 extends over 17 amino acids. CDR3 DNA: TGTGCCAGTAGTAGGTCCCTAGCGGGAGCAGAAGGCGATACGCAGTATTTT. This encodes CASSRSLAGAEGDTQYF.

This clone appeared a single time. This sequence joins TRBV28 and TRBJ2-1; 10 nucleotides match TRBD2. There are 16 residues in the CDR3. The germline gives CDR1 MDHEN, CDR2 SYDVKM. The trim removed 3 bases at V and 6 bases at J, leaving 8 bases unmatched. As DNA, the CDR3 is TGTGCCAGCAGTTTTTCATCAGCTAGCGGGAGCAATGAGCAGTTCTTC. It translates to CASSFSSASGSNEQFF.

This chain uses TRBV4-1 with TRBJ2-3, with a weak D call TRBD2 (6 bases). Between the trimmed V and J ends, which lost 0 bases and 8 bases, there was a span of 18 bases. The CDR3 has 16 amino acids. CDR1 and CDR2 (germline): MGHRA, YSYEKL. CDR3 sequence: CASSQEEAGPRGTQYF. The CDR3 region has the DNA TGCGCCAGCAGCCAAGAGGAGGCGGGACCACGAGGTACGCAGTATTTT.

The rearrangement uses TRBV2 and TRBJ2-1; possible D gene TRBD1, 6 bases. This CDR3 contains 13 residues. Germline loops: CDR1 SNHLY, CDR2 FYNNEI. V was shortened by 4 bases and J by 8 bases, with 12 bases between the two germline ends. The CDR3 coding sequence is TGTGCCAGCAGTGGGGCCAGGGGCGATGAGCAGTTCTTC. This encodes CASSGARGDEQFF.

The chain joins TRBV5-1 to TRBJ2-1; TRBD1 might be the D (5 bases). Trimming removed 2 bases at V and 5 bases at J, with 11 bases between. The CDR3 consists of 14 residues. In germline, CDR1 is SGHRS, CDR2 YFSETQ. CDR3 coding DNA: TGCGCCAGCAGCTTCAGGGTCTCGGACAATGAGCAGTTCTTC. Amino acid sequence: CASSFRVSDNEQFF.

The genes are TRBV6-2 or TRBV6-3 and TRBJ2-7; TRBD2 matches 8 bases. The length of the CDR3 is 14 residues. Germline lookup yields CDR1 MNHEY and CDR2 SVGEGT. The trim removed 5 bases at V and 4 bases at J, leaving 7 bases unmatched. CDR3 nucleotides: TGTGCCAGCAGTCGAGGCGGGACTAGTTACGAGCAGTACTTC. This codes for CASSRGGTSYEQYF.

This clone appeared a few times. The chain has TRBV15 and TRBJ2-7; a weak D match, TRBD2 (7 bases). V lost 5 bases to trimming and J lost 5 bases, with 16 bases between them. This CDR3 comprises 14 residues. The germline CDR1 and CDR2 sequences are LNHNV and YYDKDF (reference sequence). The CDR3 nucleotides are TGTGCCACCAGCTTACTCGGGGGGCTCGACGAGCAGTACTTC. This sequence encodes CATSLLGGLDEQYF.

The chain is built from TRBV6-1 and TRBJ1-2, with TRBD1 matching 7 bases. Germline assignment: CDR1 MNHNS and CDR2 SASEGT. The CDR3 covers 15 residues. The V gene end was trimmed by 0 bases and the J gene end by 8 bases; junction bases not matched to a gene: 9. The CDR3 sequence is CASSEAIKGAGGYTF. The DNA for the CDR3 is TGTGCCAGCAGTGAAGCGATCAAGGGGGCCGGGGGCTACACCTTC.

CDR3 nucleotides: TGCGCCAGCAGCACTTTAGCCCCAGGGTTAGGAACAGATACGCAGTATTTT. Protein sequence: CASSTLAPGLGTDTQYF. The J gene is TRBJ2-3, the V gene TRBV5-1; D is possibly TRBD1 (5 bases). Trimming removed 4 bases at V and 3 bases at J, with 21 bases between. Germline V gene lookup returns CDR1 SGHRS and CDR2 YFSETQ. The CDR3 is 17 residues long. Filled out from reference TRBV5-1 and TRBJ2-3, the complete variable domain reads KAGVTQTPRYLIKTRGQQVTLSCSPISGHRSVSWYQQTPGQGLQFLFEYFSETQRNKGNFPGRFSGRQFSNSRSEMNVSTLELGDSALYLCASSTLAPGLGTDTQYFGPGTRLTVL.

V is TRBV19 and J is TRBJ2-5; D gene uncertain. CDR1 and CDR2 (germline): LNHDA, SQIVND (reference sequence). The CDR3 extends over 15 amino acids. V was cut by 5 bases and J by 5 bases, with 18 bases left in between. The CDR3 region is CASSAYSATGETQYF. The CDR3 DNA follows: TGTGCCAGTAGTGCCTATAGTGCCACCGGGGAGACCCAGTACTTC.

V usage is TRBV28 and J usage is TRBJ2-3, with 12 bases that match TRBD2. The CDR3 length is 16 residues. After removal of 4 bases from V and 4 bases from J, the junction contained 6 bases not matched to a gene. Looked up from germline, CDR1 is MDHEN and CDR2 is SYDVKM. CDR3 bases: TGTGCCAGCAGTTCCCGGACTAGCGGGACAGCAGATACGCAGTATTTT. This sequence encodes CASSSRTSGTADTQYF.

The V and J genes are TRBV7-3 and TRBJ2-3, with D possibly being TRBD2 (6 bases). Per the germline V gene, CDR1 is SGHTA and CDR2 is FQGTGA. This CDR3 is 13 amino acids long. Trimming shortened V by 0 bases and J by 8 bases, and 9 bases separated the two germline ends. CDR3 coding DNA: TGTGCCAGCAGCTTAACGACTAGGACTACGCAGTATTTT. Translation gives CASSLTTRTTQYF.

The chain joins TRBV27 to TRBJ2-3, with 7 positions matching TRBD2. V shed 4 bases and J 6 bases; nucleotides not matched to a gene: 10. Looked up from germline, CDR1 is MNHEY and CDR2 is SMNVEV (reference sequence). This CDR3 has 15 amino acids. CDR3 coding DNA: TGTGCCAGCAGTTCCCTGGCGGGAGCATTTGATACGCAGTATTTT. Its protein is CASSSLAGAFDTQYF.

V is TRBV18 and J is TRBJ1-5; no clear D gene. Per germline, CDR1 KGHSH and CDR2 LQKENI. Trimming shortened V by 3 bases and J by 0 bases, and 9 bases separated the two germline ends. The CDR3 is 15 amino acids. The CDR3 DNA reads TGTGCCAGCTCACCTTCCGCGGATAGCAATCAGCCCCAGCATTTT. Translation gives CASSPSADSNQPQHF.

This chain links TRBV5-1 with TRBJ2-5; 9 bases agree with TRBD2. Germline V lookup: CDR1 SGHRS, CDR2 YFSETQ. The CDR3 length is 14 residues. With V trimmed by 5 bases and J by 4 bases, 6 bases remained unmatched. CDR3 sequence: CASSPREGPETQYF. As DNA, the CDR3 is TGCGCCAGCAGTCCGCGGGAGGGCCCAGAGACCCAGTACTTC.

The J gene is TRBJ2-7, the V gene TRBV18; D is possibly TRBD1 (6 bases). The germline V and J ends were trimmed by 3 bases and 2 bases, with 11 bases remaining between them. CDR1 and CDR2 from the germline V gene are KGHSH and LQKENI. The length of the CDR3 is 14 residues. The CDR3 spells CASSPSTGTYEQYF. Written as DNA, the CDR3 is TGTGCCAGCTCACCGAGTACAGGGACCTACGAGCAGTACTTC.

This chain links TRBV19 with TRBJ1-1, with 9 bases identical to TRBD1. Germline CDR1 reads LNHDA; CDR2 reads SQIVND (reference sequence). The V and J ends lost 7 bases and 0 bases, in that order; junction bases with no gene match: 6. The CDR3 has 15 amino acids. The CDR3 sequence is CASKSQGALNTEAFF. The CDR3, as DNA: TGTGCCAGTAAGTCACAGGGGGCCCTGAACACTGAAGCTTTCTTT.

The chain uses TRBV6-5 and TRBJ1-1; the D gene is possibly TRBD1 (5 bases). With 8 bases removed from V and 1 base from J, the gap between germline ends came to 14 bases. The length of the CDR3 is 14 residues. CDR1 and CDR2 from the germline V gene are MNHEY and SVGAGI. This CDR3 is CASATGNWNTEAFF. The CDR3 DNA reads as TGTGCCAGCGCTACAGGAAACTGGAACACTGAAGCTTTCTTT.

V usage is TRBV5-5 and J usage is TRBJ1-5, with TRBD1 identical over 9 bases. V lost 2 bases, J lost 6 bases, and 15 bases stayed unmatched. CDR1 and CDR2 (germline): SGHKS, YYEKEE (reference sequence). The CDR3 sequence is 18 residues long. The CDR3 spells CASSLGGRDRVSGQPQHF. CDR3 DNA sequence: TGTGCCAGCAGCTTAGGGGGAAGGGACAGGGTATCCGGTCAGCCCCAGCATTTT.